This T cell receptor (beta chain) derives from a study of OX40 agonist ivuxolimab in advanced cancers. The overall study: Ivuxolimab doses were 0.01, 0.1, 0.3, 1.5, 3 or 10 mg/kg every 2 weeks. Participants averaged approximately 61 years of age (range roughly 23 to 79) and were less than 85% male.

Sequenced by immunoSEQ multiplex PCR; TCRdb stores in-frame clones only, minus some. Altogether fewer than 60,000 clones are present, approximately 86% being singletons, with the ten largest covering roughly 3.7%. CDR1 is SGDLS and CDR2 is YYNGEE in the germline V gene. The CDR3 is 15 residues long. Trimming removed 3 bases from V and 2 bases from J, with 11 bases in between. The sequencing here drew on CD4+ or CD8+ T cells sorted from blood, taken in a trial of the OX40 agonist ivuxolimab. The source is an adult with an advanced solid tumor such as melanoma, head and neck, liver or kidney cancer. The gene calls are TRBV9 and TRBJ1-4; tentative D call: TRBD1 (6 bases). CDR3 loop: CASSGQGLTNEKLFF. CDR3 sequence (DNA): TGTGCCAGCAGCGGGCAGGGGTTGACTAATGAAAAACTGTTTTTT. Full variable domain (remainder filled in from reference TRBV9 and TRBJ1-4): DSGVTQTPKHLITATGQRVTLRCSPRSGDLSVYWYQQSLDQGLQFLIQYYNGEERAKGNILERFSAQQFPDLHSELNLSSLELGDSALYFCASSGQGLTNEKLFFGSGTQLSVL.